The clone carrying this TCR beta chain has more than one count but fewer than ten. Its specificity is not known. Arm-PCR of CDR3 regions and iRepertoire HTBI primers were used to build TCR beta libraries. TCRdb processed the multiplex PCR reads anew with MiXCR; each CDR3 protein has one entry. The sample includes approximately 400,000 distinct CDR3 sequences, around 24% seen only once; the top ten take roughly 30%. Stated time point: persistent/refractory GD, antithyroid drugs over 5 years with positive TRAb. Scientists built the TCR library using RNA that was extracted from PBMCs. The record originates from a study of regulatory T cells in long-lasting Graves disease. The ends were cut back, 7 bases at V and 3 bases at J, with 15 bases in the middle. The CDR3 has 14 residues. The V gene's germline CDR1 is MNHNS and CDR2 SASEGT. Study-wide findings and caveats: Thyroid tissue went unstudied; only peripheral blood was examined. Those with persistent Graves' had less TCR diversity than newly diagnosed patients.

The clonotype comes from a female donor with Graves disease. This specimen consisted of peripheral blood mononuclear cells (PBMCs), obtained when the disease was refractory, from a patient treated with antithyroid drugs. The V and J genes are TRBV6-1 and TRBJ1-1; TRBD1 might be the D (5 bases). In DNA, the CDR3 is TGTGCCAGCACCAAAAAGGGGTCTGACACTGAAGCTTTCTTT. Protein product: CASTKKGSDTEAFF.